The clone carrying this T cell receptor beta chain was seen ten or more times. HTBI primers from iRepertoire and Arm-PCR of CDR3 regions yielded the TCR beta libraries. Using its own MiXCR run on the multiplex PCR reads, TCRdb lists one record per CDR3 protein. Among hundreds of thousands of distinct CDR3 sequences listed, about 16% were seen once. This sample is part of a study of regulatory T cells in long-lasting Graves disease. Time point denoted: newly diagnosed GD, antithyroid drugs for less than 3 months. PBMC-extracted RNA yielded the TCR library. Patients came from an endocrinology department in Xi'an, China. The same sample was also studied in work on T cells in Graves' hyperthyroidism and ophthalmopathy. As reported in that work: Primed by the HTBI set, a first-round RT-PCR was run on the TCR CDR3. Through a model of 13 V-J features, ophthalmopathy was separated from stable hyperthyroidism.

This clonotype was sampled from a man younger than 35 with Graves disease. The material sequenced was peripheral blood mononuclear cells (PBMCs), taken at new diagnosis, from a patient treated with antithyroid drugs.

In DNA, the CDR3 is TGTGCCAGCAGTTACTCCGGCTTCGTTAATTCACCCCTCCACTTT. This gives the protein CASSYSGFVNSPLHF. The chain links TRBV6-5 to TRBJ1-6; D not resolved. This CDR3 contains 15 residues. Deletions cut 0 bases from V and 6 bases from J, with 9 bases between. Per the germline V gene, CDR1 is MNHEY and CDR2 is SVGAGI.